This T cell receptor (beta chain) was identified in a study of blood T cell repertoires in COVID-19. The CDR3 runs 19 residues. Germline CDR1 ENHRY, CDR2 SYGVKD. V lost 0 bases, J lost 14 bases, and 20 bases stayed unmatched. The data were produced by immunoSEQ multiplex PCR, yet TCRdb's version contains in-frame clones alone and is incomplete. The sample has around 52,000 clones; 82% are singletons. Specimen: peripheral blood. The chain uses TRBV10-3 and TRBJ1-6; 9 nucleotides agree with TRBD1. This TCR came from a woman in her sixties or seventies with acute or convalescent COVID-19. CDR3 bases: TGTGCCATCAGTGAGTCGGGGTTAGGGACAGGGACCTTTCTTTCGGCCCTCCACTTT. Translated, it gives CAISESGLGTGTFLSALHF.